These 8 T cell receptor beta chains share one sample of origin, sequenced in a study of shared clonotypes between healthy human individuals. Sequenced by immunoSEQ multiplex PCR; TCRdb stores in-frame clones only, minus some. This sample carries about 1 million clones, approximately 70% of them seen once, and the ten largest clones take roughly 1.5%. Material: memory CD4+ T cells sorted from blood. Subset reported: CD45RA-negative fraction. The origin of the receptors is a man aged 18 to 35 in good health.

The rearrangement links TRBV11-2 to TRBJ1-2; 7 bases are shared with TRBD1. This CDR3 has 16 amino acids. Germline CDR1 reads SGHAT; CDR2 reads FQNNGV. J gave up 6 bases and V 0 bases, and 10 bases lay outside the gene matches. The CDR3 DNA sequence: TGTGCCAGCAGCTTAGATCCGGCCAACAGGGGCAATGGCTACACCTTC. Protein: CASSLDPANRGNGYTF. The full variable domain, in which reference TRBV11-2 and TRBJ1-2 provide the parts outside the CDR3, is EAGVAQSPRYKIIEKRQSVAFWCNPISGHATLYWYQQILGQGPKLLIQFQNNGVVDDSQLPKDRFSAERLKGVDSTLKIQPAKLEDSAVYLCASSLDPANRGNGYTFGSGTRLTVV.

This clone occurred once. V and J are TRBV10-1 and TRBJ2-1; 10 positions match TRBD2. The CDR3 extends over 16 amino acids. Germline V lookup: CDR1 WNHNN, CDR2 SYGVQD (reference sequence). Losses at the gene ends were 1 base for V and 5 bases for J; bases not matched to a gene: 5. The chain's CDR3 is CASSELAGGTHNEQFF. CDR3 in DNA: TGCGCCAGCAGTGAGTTAGCGGGAGGAACCCACAATGAGCAGTTCTTC.

This chain connects TRBV5-1 to TRBJ1-4; D may be TRBD1 (5 bases). The V end was cut by 5 bases, the J end by 4 bases, with 12 bases between. The germline CDR1 and CDR2 sequences are SGHRS and YFSETQ. This CDR3 contains 14 residues. CDR3: CASREGMGNEKLFF. The CDR3 DNA follows: TGCGCCAGCAGGGAGGGGATGGGTAATGAAAAACTGTTTTTT.

The chain employs TRBV18 and TRBJ2-3; the match to TRBD1 covers 8 bases. Germline V gene lookup returns CDR1 KGHSH and CDR2 LQKENI. The CDR3 consists of 15 residues. J gave up 3 bases and V 4 bases, and 6 bases lay outside the gene matches. CDR3 amino acids: CASSRTGFETDTQYF. DNA for the CDR3: TGTGCCAGCTCACGGACAGGGTTTGAGACAGATACGCAGTATTTT.

This clone was detected only a few times. The chain recombines TRBV2 with TRBJ2-2; D gene ambiguous. CDR3 length: 14 amino acids. V was trimmed by 5 bases and J by 1 base, leaving 8 bases between them. Germline lookup yields CDR1 SNHLY and CDR2 FYNNEI. CDR3 in amino acids: CASSWSENTGELFF. CDR3 nucleotides: TGTGCCAGCAGTTGGAGCGAGAACACCGGGGAGCTGTTTTTT.

To note about this clone: In the same sample, other DNA sequences code for this CDR3. V and J are TRBV6-1 and TRBJ1-5, with D possibly matching TRBD1 (6 bases). The CDR3 is made up of 14 amino acids. Trimming took off 2 bases at V and 5 bases at J, with 10 bases between the two ends. CDR1 and CDR2 from the germline V gene are MNHNS and SASEGT. The CDR3 coding sequence is TGTGCCAGCAGTGAATCTGGGGGCTATCAGCCCCAGCATTTT. Translation: CASSESGGYQPQHF.

V is TRBV1 and J is TRBJ2-7; the D call of TRBD2 is as the table states it, not checked on the DNA. TRBV1 is described as a pseudogene. This CDR3 contains 14 residues. CDR3 sequence (DNA): TGCACCAGCAGATACTCCCGGGGAGGTAAAGAGCAGTACTTC. Encoded protein: CTSRYSRGGKEQYF.

The rearrangement uses TRBV6-5 and TRBJ2-5, with no clear D. CDR3 length equals 12 residues. Germline-derived CDR1 and CDR2 are MNHEY and SVGAGI. The V end lost 6 bases, the J end lost 8 bases, and 13 bases lay between the germline ends. In nucleotides, the CDR3 is TGTGCCAGCAGGAACGTTAGGGAAACCCAGTACTTC. It specifies CASRNVRETQYF.